This T cell receptor beta chain emerged from a study of blood T cell repertoires in COVID-19. This CDR3 spans 14 amino acids. The germline V gene has CDR1 LNHDA and CDR2 SQIVND (reference sequence). Trimming at V came to 3 bases and at J to 3 bases, leaving 4 bases not matched to a gene. Participant-given clinical history determined each cohort assignment. Symptom resolution, clearance, or two negative PCRs marked donors in Cohort 3 as recovered. In the source study's methods: Counts of nucleated cells, estimated from reference gene primer amplification, were obtained. Clones were sequenced by immunoSEQ multiplex PCR, and TCRdb holds only the in-frame ones, with some missing. V and J calls and clone size follow that table, whereas D and trimming were derived from the DNA. The sample consists of about 400,000 clones, about 88% of them appearing once.

The chain carries TRBV19 and TRBJ1-1; the match to TRBD1 covers 7 bases. The source material was PBMCs or T cells enriched from blood (not recorded which). The receptor was isolated from a woman aged 25 to 39 who had recovered from COVID-19. CDR3 region: CASSINRGDTEAFF. For the CDR3, the DNA is TGTGCCAGTAGTATTAACAGGGGTGACACTGAAGCTTTCTTT.